A single sample gave rise to the 26 T cell receptor beta chains below, sequenced in a study of cytomegalovirus exposure and HLA in healthy donors. Primers included in the PCR were 60 Vbeta and 13 Jbeta primers. Clones were read by immunoSEQ multiplex PCR, and TCRdb kept only the in-frame ones, dropping some. Among some 140,000 clones listed, about 10% were seen once. Sequencing was carried out using PBMCs. The receptors were sampled from a woman between 40 and 55 years old in good health and CMV-seropositive.

The chain links TRBV5-4 to TRBJ1-6; D not certain. The CDR3 length is 12 residues. The germline gives CDR1 SGHNT, CDR2 YYREEE (reference sequence). Trimming pared 3 bases from V and 8 bases from J, leaving 6 bases between. CDR3 DNA: TGTGCCAGCAGCTCTACTCATTCACCCCTCCACTTT. It specifies CASSSTHSPLHF.

The chain links TRBV28 to TRBJ1-5; D ambiguous. The germline V gene has CDR1 MDHEN and CDR2 SYDVKM. Trimming pared 6 bases from V and 4 bases from J, leaving 16 bases between. This CDR3 comprises 15 residues. Here the CDR3 DNA reads TGTGCCAGCAGCCGAGGGCCTTTCGGAAATCAGCCCCAGCATTTT. It codes for CASSRGPFGNQPQHF.

The V call is TRBV19, the J call TRBJ2-7; maybe TRBD2 (6 bases). V was cut by 6 bases and J by 1 base, with 13 bases left in between. The CDR3 is 14 residues long. The germline gives CDR1 LNHDA, CDR2 SQIVND (reference sequence). CDR3 residues: CASSPGLQSYEQYF. CDR3 coding DNA: TGTGCCAGTAGCCCGGGACTGCAATCCTACGAGCAGTACTTC.

This rearrangement joins TRBV6-5 to TRBJ2-7, with 7 bases identical to TRBD2. Germline V gene lookup returns CDR1 MNHEY and CDR2 SVGAGI. The CDR3 spans 15 residues. V trimming: 6 bases; J trimming: 0 bases; junction bases outside the gene matches: 8. CDR3 in DNA: TGTGCCAGCAGAAATAGCGGGCCGTACTCCTACGAGCAGTACTTC. This translates into CASRNSGPYSYEQYF.

The rearrangement uses TRBV5-6 and TRBJ1-2; D unclear. Trimming removed 1 base at V and 0 bases at J, with 4 bases between. Germline CDR1 SGHDT, CDR2 YYEEEE. The CDR3 length is 13 residues. The DNA for the CDR3 is TGTGCCAGCAGCTTGCGGGCTAACTATGGCTACACCTTC. Translated, it gives CASSLRANYGYTF.

This clone has a handful of counts. The chain has TRBV4-3 and TRBJ2-5; 8 bases are shared with TRBD2. Germline lookup yields CDR1 LGHNA and CDR2 YSLEER. This CDR3 has 18 residues. V dropped 4 bases and J dropped 2; count of bases not matched to a gene: 15. In DNA, the CDR3 is TGCGCCAGCAGCCCCTCGGGTGGGAGCGGGGGAATACAAGAGACCCAGTACTTC. It encodes CASSPSGGSGGIQETQYF.

This chain uses TRBV5-5 with TRBJ1-1, with D perhaps matching TRBD1 (5 bases). CDR1 and CDR2 from the germline V gene are SGHKS and YYEKEE (reference sequence). With 3 bases removed from V and 4 bases from J, the gap between germline ends came to 10 bases. The CDR3 runs 13 residues. In DNA form, the CDR3 reads TGTGCCAGCAGCTACCGGGGGGGCACTGAAGCTTTCTTT. Protein product: CASSYRGGTEAFF.

This clone was counted between two and nine times. The chain uses TRBV2 and TRBJ1-6; D not resolved. Trimming took 5 bases from V and 0 from J, leaving 8 bases between them. The CDR3 loop spans 15 amino acids. CDR1 and CDR2 from the germline V gene are SNHLY and FYNNEI. CDR3 nucleotides: TGTGCCAGCAGTTGGAGGGCCTCCTATAATTCACCCCTCCACTTT. It codes for CASSWRASYNSPLHF.

This clone was seen more than once but under ten times. The rearrangement joins TRBV2 to TRBJ1-6; 11 nucleotides agree with TRBD1. Germline trimming cut 7 bases from V and 5 bases from J; bases unmatched to any gene: 7. Germline V gene data show CDR1 as SNHLY and CDR2 as FYNNEI. The CDR3 consists of 16 residues. The CDR3 protein is CASTGQGAINNSPLHF. In DNA form, the CDR3 reads TGTGCCAGCACAGGACAGGGGGCGATAAATAATTCACCCCTCCACTTT. The full variable domain, completed using reference TRBV2 and TRBJ1-6, is EPEVTQTPSHQVTQMGQEVILRCVPISNHLYFYWYRQILGQKVEFLVSFYNNEISEKSEIFDDQFSVERPDGSNFTLKIRSTKLEDSAMYFCASTGQGAINNSPLHFGNGTRLTVT.

This clone was counted between two and nine times. The chain joins TRBV5-1 to TRBJ1-1; D might be TRBD1 (6 bases). Germline V gene lookup returns CDR1 SGHRS and CDR2 YFSETQ. The CDR3 totals 14 residues. The V and J ends lost 4 bases and 1 base respectively, with 11 bases between them. In nucleotides, the CDR3 is TGCGCCAGCAGCCGGGGACAAGCGAACACTGAAGCTTTCTTT. It encodes CASSRGQANTEAFF.

In this sample, this clone turned up a few times. The V call is TRBV7-7, the J call TRBJ2-5; TRBD2 matches at 10 bases. Germline V gene lookup returns CDR1 SSHAT and CDR2 FNYEAQ (reference sequence). The junction had 16 bases not matched to a gene; V was cut back by 5 bases and J by 7 bases. CDR3 size: 17 residues. The DNA of the CDR3 is TGTGCCAGCAGCCCAGTAGCGGGGGGTTCCGAGCGTGGGACCCAGTACTTC. Translating gives CASSPVAGGSERGTQYF.

This clone was seen more than once but under ten times. The rearrangement uses TRBV7-9 and TRBJ2-3; 8 bases agree with TRBD2. This CDR3 contains 15 residues. CDR1 is SEHNR and CDR2 is FQNEAQ in the germline V gene (reference sequence). J lost 7 bases, V lost 5 bases, and 11 bases had no gene match. The CDR3 region is CASSPFTGTRNTQYF. CDR3 DNA: TGTGCCAGCAGCCCTTTCACCGGGACTAGAAATACGCAGTATTTT.

This clone has more than one count but fewer than ten. The chain is built from TRBV6-6 and TRBJ1-1; D remains ambiguous. CDR1 is MNHNY and CDR2 is SVGAGI in the germline V gene (reference sequence). Trimming left V 4 bases short and J 1 base short, with 10 bases between. The CDR3 sequence is 14 residues long. The CDR3 sequence is CASSWPSGNTEAFF. CDR3 DNA: TGTGCCAGCAGTTGGCCTTCTGGGAACACTGAAGCTTTCTTT.

V and J are TRBV7-9 and TRBJ1-2, with 7 bases fitting TRBD1. Germline V gives CDR1 SEHNR, CDR2 FQNEAQ (reference sequence). The CDR3 spans 12 residues. The V segment lost 5 bases and the J segment 10 bases; nucleotides outside the gene matches: 7. The CDR3 coding sequence is TGTGCCAGCAGCCCGGGACAGTTGGACTACACCTTC. The encoded protein is CASSPGQLDYTF.

The gene calls are TRBV9 and TRBJ2-5; D remains unclear. V was pared by 0 bases and J by 3 bases, with 6 bases between. CDR1 and CDR2 from the germline V gene are SGDLS and YYNGEE. The CDR3 sequence is 13 residues long. The chain's CDR3 is CASSVDSEETQYF. The CDR3 bases are TGTGCCAGCAGCGTAGATTCAGAAGAGACCCAGTACTTC. Filled out from reference TRBV9 and TRBJ2-5, the complete variable domain reads DSGVTQTPKHLITATGQRVTLRCSPRSGDLSVYWYQQSLDQGLQFLIQYYNGEERAKGNILERFSAQQFPDLHSELNLSSLELGDSALYFCASSVDSEETQYFGPGTRLLVL.

This clone was counted a few times. The chain links TRBV4-3 to TRBJ1-4, with no clear D. The germline V gene has CDR1 LGHNA and CDR2 YSLEER. Trimming left V 0 bases short and J 5 bases short, with 10 bases between. This CDR3 spans 15 amino acids. CDR3 sequence: CASSQEYRPNEKLFF. The CDR3 nucleotides read TGCGCCAGCAGCCAAGAATACAGACCAAATGAAAAACTGTTTTTT.

The chain employs TRBV29-1 and TRBJ2-5, with 12 positions matching TRBD2. CDR1 and CDR2 from the germline V gene are SQVTM and ANQGSEA. The J segment lost 4 bases and the V segment lost 6 bases, leaving 6 bases of the junction unmatched. The CDR3 sequence is 14 residues long. The CDR3 is CSVSGLAGLETQYF. CDR3 coding DNA: TGCAGCGTCAGCGGACTAGCGGGGTTAGAGACCCAGTACTTC.

There are a few counts of this clone. This chain connects TRBV11-3 to TRBJ1-1; TRBD1 matches at 7 bases. There are 13 residues in the CDR3. Germline-derived CDR1 and CDR2 are SGHNT and YENEEA. V shed 5 bases, J shed 6 bases, and the junction held 6 bases outside the gene matches. CDR3 sequence reads: CASSPRGVPEAFF. The CDR3 DNA reads as TGTGCCAGCAGCCCCAGGGGGGTCCCTGAAGCTTTCTTT.

This clone was recorded a few times. This chain connects TRBV2 to TRBJ2-5; tentative D call: TRBD2 (6 bases). Between the trimmed V and J ends, which lost 8 bases and 2 bases, there was a span of 12 bases. This CDR3 region has 13 residues. The germline V gene has CDR1 SNHLY and CDR2 FYNNEI. The CDR3 coding sequence is TGTGCCAGCGGGGAGGATTTTCAAGAGACCCAGTACTTC. Residues: CASGEDFQETQYF. Using reference TRBV2 and TRBJ2-5 for the parts outside the CDR3, the full variable domain is EPEVTQTPSHQVTQMGQEVILRCVPISNHLYFYWYRQILGQKVEFLVSFYNNEISEKSEIFDDQFSVERPDGSNFTLKIRSTKLEDSAMYFCASGEDFQETQYFGPGTRLLVL.

This clone turned up a few times. The V and J genes are TRBV2 and TRBJ1-4; TRBD1 matches at 7 bases. The V segment lost 6 bases and the J segment 3 bases; nucleotides outside the gene matches: 7. This CDR3 comprises 15 residues. Germline V lookup: CDR1 SNHLY, CDR2 FYNNEI. DNA for the CDR3: TGTGCCAGCAGCTACAGGGGCCCTCCTAATGAAAAACTGTTTTTT. It translates to CASSYRGPPNEKLFF.

This chain links TRBV7-8 with TRBJ2-3, with 9 bases that match TRBD1. Germline CDR1 is SGHVS and CDR2 is FQNEAQ. V gave up 3 bases and J gave up 6 bases; unmatched junction bases: 19. The CDR3 consists of 19 residues. The DNA for the CDR3 is TGTGCCAGCAGCTTCATTGTAGTCAAGGAGGGACAGGGATCCGATACGCAGTATTTT. Its protein product is CASSFIVVKEGQGSDTQYF.

This clone was detected only a few times. The V call is TRBV11-3, the J call TRBJ2-5, with 10 bases identical to TRBD2. Germline V gene data show CDR1 as SGHNT and CDR2 as YENEEA. The CDR3 has 17 amino acids. V shed 2 bases, J shed 2 bases, and the junction held 8 bases outside the gene matches. The CDR3 spells CASSLSVLAGLQETQYF. The CDR3 nucleotides read TGTGCCAGCAGCTTATCCGTACTAGCGGGGCTACAAGAGACCCAGTACTTC.

This clone was found a few times. This chain joins TRBV19 and TRBJ1-1; 8 bases map to TRBD1. CDR1 and CDR2 (germline): LNHDA, SQIVND (reference sequence). The CDR3 runs 13 residues. Trimming removed 7 bases from V and 5 bases from J; junction bases left unmatched: 6. Here the CDR3 reads CASTPTGGTEAFF. The CDR3 coding sequence is TGTGCCAGTACCCCTACAGGGGGTACTGAAGCTTTCTTT.

This clone was seen only a few times. This chain connects TRBV7-2 to TRBJ2-3, with D possibly being TRBD2 (5 bases). Germline-derived CDR1 and CDR2 are SGHTA and FQGNSA. This CDR3 is 15 amino acids long. The ends were cut back, 3 bases at V and 2 bases at J, with 12 bases in the middle. The CDR3 spells CASSLGERNTDTQYF. The DNA of the CDR3 is TGTGCCAGCAGCTTGGGAGAGCGGAACACAGATACGCAGTATTTT.

This rearrangement joins TRBV9 to TRBJ2-1, with D perhaps matching TRBD2 (7 bases). The CDR3 spans 17 residues. Germline-derived CDR1 and CDR2 are SGDLS and YYNGEE. Between the trimmed V and J ends, which lost 0 bases and 8 bases, there was a span of 21 bases. The CDR3 coding sequence is TGTGCCAGCAGCGTAGCTCTCCGGGGCGGGGGCCACGATGAGCAGTTCTTC. Translated: CASSVALRGGGHDEQFF. The variable domain in full, completed from reference TRBV9 and TRBJ2-1, reads DSGVTQTPKHLITATGQRVTLRCSPRSGDLSVYWYQQSLDQGLQFLIQYYNGEERAKGNILERFSAQQFPDLHSELNLSSLELGDSALYFCASSVALRGGGHDEQFFGPGTRLTVL.

The CDR3 DNA sequence: TGTGCCAGCAGCGGTCCGGAGGGAGATACGCAGTATTTT. Its protein is CASSGPEGDTQYF. This rearrangement joins TRBV2 to TRBJ2-3; weak D call: TRBD2 (6 bases). Trimming took 6 bases from V and 5 from J, leaving 12 bases between them. This CDR3 spans 13 amino acids. Germline V gene lookup returns CDR1 SNHLY and CDR2 FYNNEI. The whole variable domain, remainder taken from reference TRBV2 and TRBJ2-3, is EPEVTQTPSHQVTQMGQEVILRCVPISNHLYFYWYRQILGQKVEFLVSFYNNEISEKSEIFDDQFSVERPDGSNFTLKIRSTKLEDSAMYFCASSGPEGDTQYFGPGTRLTVL.